These T cell receptor beta chains were read from a single sample in a study of T cells in Graves' hyperthyroidism and ophthalmopathy. Using its own MiXCR run on the multiplex PCR reads, TCRdb lists one record per CDR3 protein. The table lists about 290,000 distinct CDR3 sequences, less than 15% of them singletons. Sequencing was carried out using blood. The receptors were gathered from a woman under 40 with Graves' hyperthyroidism that later progressed to Graves' ophthalmopathy. Each CDR3 is given with its conserved first and last residue. D genes are given only for firm matches. Not all rows give a size; the values are once, few, many and, for expanded clones, a class.

D gene	V gene	clone size	CDR3 length	J gene	CDR3 DNA	CDR3 protein
.	TRBV28	many	12	TRBJ2-7	TGTGCCACCTGGGCAGCGACCTACGAGCAGTACTTC	CATWAATYEQYF
TRBD2	TRBV6-2/TRBV6-3	many	14	TRBJ2-1	TGTGCCAGCAGAGACGGGACTAAAGCGGATGAGCAGTTCTTC	CASRDGTKADEQFF
TRBD1	TRBV4-2	.	17	TRBJ2-2	TGTGCCAGCAGCCAAGATTCTGACAGGGGAAGATCCGGGGAGCTGTTTTTT	CASSQDSDRGRSGELFF
.	TRBV11-2	few	14	TRBJ1-4	TGTGCCAGCAGCTTAGACACAGATACTGAAAAACTGTTTTTT	CASSLDTDTEKLFF
TRBD1	TRBV6-2/TRBV6-3	many	15	TRBJ1-6	TGTGCCAGCAGTTACAGCGGCAGGGGGGATTCACCCCTCCACTTT	CASSYSGRGDSPLHF
TRBD2	TRBV4-3	many	15	TRBJ2-5	TGCGCCAGCAGCCGCTTCGGACTAGCGGAAGAGACCCAGTACTTC	CASSRFGLAEETQYF
TRBD1	TRBV9	few	14	TRBJ2-4	TGTGCCAGCAGCGCGACAGGGGGCGATTACATTCAGTACTTC	CASSATGGDYIQYF
.	TRBV7-3	many	13	TRBJ2-3	TGTGCCAGCAACTTAGGACGAACAGATACGCAGTATTTT	CASNLGRTDTQYF
.	TRBV7-2	many	14	TRBJ2-7	TGTGCCAGCAGCTCCCCGCTAGGGTCCTACGAGCAGTACTTC	CASSSPLGSYEQYF
.	TRBV29-1	many	16	TRBJ2-6	TGCAGCGTTGAGAGACGGACGAGCTCTGGGGCCAACGTCCTGACTTTC	CSVERRTSSGANVLTF
.	TRBV15	.	13	TRBJ2-7	TGTGCCACGAGTCAGGGGGGCTGGGACGAGCAGTACTTC	CATSQGGWDEQYF
TRBD2	TRBV6-1	.	13	TRBJ2-1	TGTGCCAGCAGTCGACTAGCGAGGCATGAGCAGTTCTTC	CASSRLARHEQFF
.	TRBV20-1	many	14	TRBJ2-5	TGCAGTGCTAGAAGGATTCCAGGACGGGAGACCCAGTACTTC	CSARRIPGRETQYF
TRBD2	TRBV20-1	.	16	TRBJ2-7	TGCAGTGCTAGAGTAAAGGGACGGGCGGGGGTCAACGAGCAGTACTTC	CSARVKGRAGVNEQYF
TRBD2	TRBV2	many	16	TRBJ2-1	TGTGCCAGCAGTGGGGCTAGCGGGATCCTCTACAATGAGCAGTTCTTC	CASSGASGILYNEQFF
.	TRBV29-1	.	14	TRBJ2-7	TGCAGCGTTGATGGACACGAGAGGCCCTACGAGCAGTACTTC	CSVDGHERPYEQYF
TRBD2	TRBV4-3	few	19	TRBJ2-3	TGCGCCAGCAGCCCTACACCGGGACTAGCGGGAGTTTCCACAGATACGCAGTATTTT	CASSPTPGLAGVSTDTQYF
TRBD2	TRBV5-4	.	13	TRBJ2-1	TGTGCCAGCAGCTTCGGGGGGGGAGATGAGCAGTTCTTC	CASSFGGGDEQFF
TRBD1	TRBV2	many	15	TRBJ1-5	TGTGCCAGCAGGACCGGACAGGGGGCTAATCAGCCCCAGCATTTT	CASRTGQGANQPQHF
.	TRBV7-3	many	15	TRBJ1-1	TGTGCCAGCAGCCAGGGAAGGGCGGGGGACACTGAAGCTTTCTTT	CASSQGRAGDTEAFF
.	TRBV28	many	17	TRBJ2-6	TGTGCCAGCAGTCCTCGACAGGTCGTCTCTGGGGCCAACGTCCTGACTTTC	CASSPRQVVSGANVLTF
.	TRBV5-1	many	17	TRBJ2-1	TGCGCCAGCAGCTTGGATGTAGGAGCGGGCCCCTACAATGAGCAGTTCTTC	CASSLDVGAGPYNEQFF
.	TRBV3-2	many	17	TRBJ1-5	TGTGCCAGCAGCCAAGTTGGTTTGACAGTGAGCAATCAGCCCCAGCATTTT	CASSQVGLTVSNQPQHF
.	TRBV5-6	many	15	TRBJ2-1	TGTGCCAGCAGCGCGGGACTTTTGGGCTCCAATGAGCAGTTCTTC	CASSAGLLGSNEQFF
TRBD2	TRBV28	many	17	TRBJ2-1	TGTGCCAGCAGTTCCGTAGCGGGAGTCCTTTCCTACAATGAGCAGTTCTTC	CASSSVAGVLSYNEQFF
TRBD1	TRBV28	few	13	TRBJ1-2	TGTGCCAGCAGCCATGGGACAGGGTATGGCTACACCTTC	CASSHGTGYGYTF
.	TRBV7-9	few	14	TRBJ1-2	TGTGCCAGCAGCTCTCCGGACAGAACCTATGGCTACACCTTC	CASSSPDRTYGYTF
.	TRBV30	many	12	TRBJ2-1	TGTGCCTGGAGTGTAGGGGGACGGGAGCAGTTCTTC	CAWSVGGREQFF
.	TRBV6-2/TRBV6-3	few	17	TRBJ1-1	TGTGCCAGCAGTTACGAGCAGGATGGGGGGGAATTGACTGAAGCTTTCTTT	CASSYEQDGGELTEAFF
TRBD2	TRBV6-5	few	16	TRBJ2-1	TGTGCCAGCAGTTACTCTCTAGCGGGAGCCGGCCATGAGCAGTTCTTC	CASSYSLAGAGHEQFF
TRBD1	TRBV6-1	many	13	TRBJ1-2	TGTGCCAGCAACACACAGGGGGCGAGGGGCTACACCTTC	CASNTQGARGYTF
.	TRBV19	many	14	TRBJ1-1	TGTGCCAGTAGTATCGTTGGAGGGGACACTGAAGCTTTCTTT	CASSIVGGDTEAFF
TRBD2	TRBV10-3	few	14	TRBJ2-3	TGTGCCATCGGCGGACTAGCGGGCTCCCGGCCGGGGTATTTT	CAIGGLAGSRPGYF
.	TRBV6-2/TRBV6-3	few	16	TRBJ1-2	TGTGCCAGCAGTTATCCATCCGAGACAGAAGACTATGGCTACACCTTC	CASSYPSETEDYGYTF
.	TRBV4-3	many	16	TRBJ2-1	TGCGCCAGCAGCCAAGGCACGGGACTCCCTGACAATGAGCAGTTCTTC	CASSQGTGLPDNEQFF
.	TRBV7-2	many	16	TRBJ2-3	TGTGCCAGCAGCCCAGTGGCAGGGATGGCCCACGAGGAGCAGTATTTT	CASSPVAGMAHEEQYF
.	TRBV6-2/TRBV6-3	few	15	TRBJ2-1	TGTGCCAGCAGCACTGGACTAAACTCCTACAATGAGCAGTTCTTC	CASSTGLNSYNEQFF
TRBD2	TRBV4-3	.	17	TRBJ2-2	TGCGCCAGCAGCCCTCAAGGACTAGCGGGTTTAACCGGGGAACTGTTTTTT	CASSPQGLAGLTGELFF
TRBD2	TRBV30	many	15	TRBJ2-2	TGTGCCTGGAGCGGACTAGCAGCGAACACCGGGGAGCTGTTTTTT	CAWSGLAANTGELFF
.	TRBV12-3/TRBV12-4	many	14	TRBJ2-7	TGTGCCAGCAGTTTGCAGGGCTTCTCCTACGAGCAGTACTTC	CASSLQGFSYEQYF
.	TRBV3-1	.	16	TRBJ2-6	TGTGCCAGCAGCCAAGAAAAGGCAAGTGGGGCCAACGTCCTGACTTTC	CASSQEKASGANVLTF
.	TRBV11-3	many	14	TRBJ1-1	TGTGCCAGCAGCTACCGAGGACAGAACACTGAAGCTTTCTTT	CASSYRGQNTEAFF
.	TRBV7-2	many	12	TRBJ2-1	TGTGCCAGCAGCTTAGATGCCTTCGAGCAGTTCTTC	CASSLDAFEQFF
TRBD1	TRBV5-1	.	16	TRBJ2-7	TGCGCCAGCAGCTCTACCGGGACAGGGCCTCCCTACGAGCAGTACTTC	CASSSTGTGPPYEQYF
.	TRBV7-8	many	15	TRBJ2-1	TGTGCCAGCAGCCCTGTTCGGGCTAGCTACAATGAGCAGTTCTTC	CASSPVRASYNEQFF
TRBD2	TRBV7-2	many	14	TRBJ2-2	TGTGCCACTGGAGCGGGAGGCGGTTCCGGGGAGCTGTTTTTT	CATGAGGGSGELFF
.	TRBV7-2	many	14	TRBJ1-2	TGTGCCAGCAGCTTAGATATAGGGCCCTATGGCTACACCTTC	CASSLDIGPYGYTF
.	TRBV4-1	.	15	TRBJ2-2	TGCGCCAGCAGCCACGCACAGGGAATCACCGGGGAGCTGTTTTTT	CASSHAQGITGELFF
.	TRBV27	many	15	TRBJ2-1	TGTGCCAGCAGCCGAAGGGTGTCAGCGGCGGATGAGCAGTTCTTC	CASSRRVSAADEQFF
TRBD1	TRBV6-1	few	13	TRBJ1-2	TGTGCCAGCAGTGGGGGGACAGTCTATGGCTACACCTTC	CASSGGTVYGYTF